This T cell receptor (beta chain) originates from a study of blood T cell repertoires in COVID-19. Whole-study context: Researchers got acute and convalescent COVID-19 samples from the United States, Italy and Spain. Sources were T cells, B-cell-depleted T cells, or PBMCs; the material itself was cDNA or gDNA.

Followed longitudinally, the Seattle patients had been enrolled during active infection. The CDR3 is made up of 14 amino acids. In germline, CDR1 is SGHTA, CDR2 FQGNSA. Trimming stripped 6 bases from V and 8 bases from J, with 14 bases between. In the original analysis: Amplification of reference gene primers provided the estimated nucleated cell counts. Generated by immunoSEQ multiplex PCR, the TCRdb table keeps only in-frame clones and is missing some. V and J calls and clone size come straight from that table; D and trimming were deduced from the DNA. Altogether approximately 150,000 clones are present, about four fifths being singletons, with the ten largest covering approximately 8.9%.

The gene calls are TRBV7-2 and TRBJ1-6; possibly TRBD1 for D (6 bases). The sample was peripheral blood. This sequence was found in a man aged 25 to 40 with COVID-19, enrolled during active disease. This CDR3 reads CASRFTGKYSPLHF. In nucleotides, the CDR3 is TGTGCCAGCAGATTCACAGGGAAGTATTCACCCCTCCACTTT.